Listed below are T cell receptor beta chains from one sample, sequenced in a study of patients and donors after allogeneic stem cell transplantation. TCRdb reprocessed the RT-PCR reads via MiXCR and lists one record per CDR3 protein. This table has roughly 200,000 distinct CDR3 sequences, 35% to 45% appearing once. Source material: blood, either unsorted or a sorted T cell fraction (not recorded which). The origin of the receptors is a human donor who was either an allogeneic HSCT recipient or a stem cell or donor lymphocyte infusion donor (not recorded which). It is not recorded whose cells these are; they may come from a transplant donor. Each CDR3 is given with its conserved first and last residue. Each record gives: V gene, D gene, clone size, J gene, CDR3 DNA, CDR3 protein. The D gene is left open where the match is weak. For some rows the clone size is stated as once, few or many, or as a class when expanded; others skip it.

TRBV20-1	.	few	TRBJ2-7	TGCAGTGCTAGAGATTACAGGGACTACGAGCAGTACTTC	CSARDYRDYEQYF
TRBV10-3	TRBD1	few	TRBJ1-2	TGTGCCACTAGGACAGGGGGCGCGGGAGCTAACTATGGCTACACCTTC	CATRTGGAGANYGYTF
TRBV15	.	.	TRBJ2-4	TGTGCCACCAGCAGAGATCTTGGGCGCGGAGCCAAAAACATTCAGTACTTC	CATSRDLGRGAKNIQYF
TRBV20-1	.	few	TRBJ1-2	TGCAGTGCTAGCGGGGTATATGGCTACACCTTC	CSASGVYGYTF
TRBV10-3	.	few	TRBJ2-7	TGTGCCATCAGTGAGTTAGTAAGTACGTACGAGCAGTACTTC	CAISELVSTYEQYF
TRBV12-3/TRBV12-4	.	few	TRBJ1-2	TGTGCCAGCAGCGACCATTATGGCTACACCTTC	CASSDHYGYTF
TRBV12-3/TRBV12-4	.	many	TRBJ1-2	TGTGCCAGCAGTTTAGCAGCTTATGGCTACACCTTC	CASSLAAYGYTF
TRBV5-1	.	.	TRBJ2-5	TGCGCCAGCAGCCTCGACCGACCAGGCCAAGAGACCCAGTACTTC	CASSLDRPGQETQYF
TRBV18	.	.	TRBJ2-1	TGTGCCAGCTCCCCCCAGGGGAATGAGCAGTTCTTC	CASSPQGNEQFF
TRBV6-1	TRBD1	.	TRBJ2-3	TGTGCCAGCAGTGAAGCGCCAGGACAGGCGTATTTT	CASSEAPGQAYF
TRBV3-1	.	few	TRBJ1-1	TGTGCCAGCAGCCGACGGGATTGGAACACTGAAGCTTTCTTT	CASSRRDWNTEAFF
TRBV6-6	TRBD1	.	TRBJ1-2	TGTGCCAGCAGCCATCCTCCGACAGGGAACTATGGCTACACCTTC	CASSHPPTGNYGYTF
TRBV7-2	.	.	TRBJ2-3	TGTGCCAGCAGCTTAAATATAGATACGCAGTATTTT	CASSLNIDTQYF
TRBV20-1	.	.	TRBJ1-1	TGCAGTGCTAGTCTTTATGAAGCTTTCTTT	CSASLYEAFF
TRBV20-1	.	.	TRBJ2-2	TGCAGTGCTAGTGTAGACAGGTGGACCACCGGGGAGCTGTTTTTT	CSASVDRWTTGELFF
TRBV7-2	TRBD2	.	TRBJ2-7	TGTGCCAGCAGCTCCCGTCGGGGGGGCCTCGACGAGCAGTACTTC	CASSSRRGGLDEQYF
TRBV28	.	.	TRBJ2-5	TGTGCCAGCACACAGGGCCCAGACCGAGAGACCCAGTACTTC	CASTQGPDRETQYF
TRBV5-1	.	few	TRBJ1-5	TGCGCCAGCAGCTTGGTTGGTGGATTAGAAGATCAGCCCCAGCATTTT	CASSLVGGLEDQPQHF
TRBV4-1	.	few	TRBJ1-2	TGCGCCAGCAGCCAAGACATTCGGTGGGACCCGCTTTATGGCTACACCTTC	CASSQDIRWDPLYGYTF
TRBV4-2	.	few	TRBJ1-3	TGTGCCAGCAGCCAAGATGTGGGGCTAGCCGGAAACACCATATATTTT	CASSQDVGLAGNTIYF
TRBV5-1	.	.	TRBJ2-6	TGCGCCAGCAGCTTGGCCGTAGGGTCGAGCTCTGGGGCCAACGTCCTGACTTTC	CASSLAVGSSSGANVLTF
TRBV11-2	TRBD1	.	TRBJ1-1	TGTGCCAGCAGCAAGTCTAGGGGGCAGTGGGACACTGAAGCTTTCTTT	CASSKSRGQWDTEAFF
TRBV5-1	.	.	TRBJ1-2	TGCGCCAGCAGCTTGGCCGAGCTGGGATCTGACTATGGCTACACCTTC	CASSLAELGSDYGYTF
TRBV5-1	TRBD2	.	TRBJ2-2	TGCGCCAGCAGCTTGGCTCCTAGCGGGAACACCGGGGAGCTGTTTTTT	CASSLAPSGNTGELFF
TRBV13	TRBD1	many	TRBJ1-5	TGTGCCAGCAGCCCCGGGACAGGGGATCAGCCCCAGCATTTT	CASSPGTGDQPQHF
TRBV7-2	.	few	TRBJ2-3	TGTGCCAGCAGCTTACATAGGGTCGCAGATACGCAGTATTTT	CASSLHRVADTQYF
TRBV12-3/TRBV12-4	.	many	TRBJ1-1	TGTGCCAGCAGTTTATCCCGGAACACTGAAGCTTTCTTT	CASSLSRNTEAFF
TRBV6-2/TRBV6-3	.	few	TRBJ2-2	TGTGCCAGCAGTCGTACCGGGACGGCGGGCTTTTTT	CASSRTGTAGFF
TRBV15	.	.	TRBJ1-5	TGTGCCACCAGCAGAGGATACAATCAGCCCCAGCATTTT	CATSRGYNQPQHF
TRBV4-2	.	many	TRBJ1-2	TGTGCCAGCAGCCAAGCTCCTCGGGACTCTGGGGATGGCTACACCTTC	CASSQAPRDSGDGYTF
TRBV4-1	.	.	TRBJ1-2	TGCGCCAGCAGCCAAGCGGGGCAGGGCAACTATGGCTACACCTTC	CASSQAGQGNYGYTF
TRBV5-1	.	.	TRBJ1-2	TGCGCCAGCAGCTTGGAAACAGGCCGATCGGGGGACTATGGCTACACCTTC	CASSLETGRSGDYGYTF
TRBV7-8	.	.	TRBJ1-1	TGTGCCAGCAGCTTAGGGGTCAGATTGAACACTGAAGCTTTCTTT	CASSLGVRLNTEAFF
TRBV6-5	.	few	TRBJ1-3	TGTGCCAGCAGTCGAACGACACTGGACAGTGGAAACACCATATATTTT	CASSRTTLDSGNTIYF
TRBV6-2/TRBV6-3	.	.	TRBJ2-2	TGTGCCAGCAGTTGGGGGAACACCGGGGAGCTGTTTTTT	CASSWGNTGELFF
TRBV12-3/TRBV12-4	.	few	TRBJ1-5	TGTGCCAGCACCTTGGGAGTAGGACAGCCCCAGCATTTT	CASTLGVGQPQHF
TRBV15	TRBD1	.	TRBJ2-1	TGTGCCACCAGCAGAGGCGGGACAGGGGGCTACAATGAGCAGTTCTTC	CATSRGGTGGYNEQFF
TRBV5-1	.	.	TRBJ2-3	TGCGCCAGCAGCTCCAGCGAAATTACGCAGTATTTT	CASSSSEITQYF
TRBV25-1	.	.	TRBJ1-1	TGTGCCAGCAGTGAATTGGGGGAGGAGGGCACTGAAGCTTTCTTT	CASSELGEEGTEAFF
TRBV4-1	.	.	TRBJ2-7	TGCGCCAGCAGCCAAGAGAGAGGGGAGAGCTCCTACGAGCAGTACTTC	CASSQERGESSYEQYF
TRBV27	.	.	TRBJ1-3	TGTGCCAGCAGGCCAGATGGAAACACCATATATTTT	CASRPDGNTIYF
TRBV5-1	TRBD1	.	TRBJ1-1	TGCGCCAGCAGCTTGGGTTCCGTAGGGGGCACAGAAGCTTTCTTT	CASSLGSVGGTEAFF
TRBV3-1	.	few	TRBJ1-4	TGTGCCAGCAGCCAAGATTGGGCGGATGAAAAACTGTTTTTT	CASSQDWADEKLFF
TRBV6-6	.	few	TRBJ1-1	TGTGCCAGCAGTCTCCCAAAAAACACTGAAGCTTTCTTT	CASSLPKNTEAFF
TRBV7-6	.	few	TRBJ1-6	TGTGCCAGCAGCCCAAGCGCGGCAGGTATCGTTTCACCCCTCCACTTT	CASSPSAAGIVSPLHF
TRBV12-3/TRBV12-4	.	few	TRBJ1-5	TGTGCCAGCGCCGGGCCCGAAAATCAGCCCCAGCATTTT	CASAGPENQPQHF
TRBV4-1	.	.	TRBJ2-1	TGCGCCAGCAGTACCGACAGGCGTGAGCAGTTCTTC	CASSTDRREQFF
TRBV15	.	.	TRBJ2-2	TGTGCCACCAGCAGACGGCAGAACACCGGGGAGCTGTTTTTT	CATSRRQNTGELFF
TRBV3-1	TRBD1	few	TRBJ2-7	TGTGCCAGCAGCCTCGGACAGGGAAGTTCCTACGAGCAGTACTTC	CASSLGQGSSYEQYF
TRBV7-9	.	.	TRBJ2-6	TGTGCCAGCAGGTCGCTTATCTCTGGGGCCAACGTCCTGACTTTC	CASRSLISGANVLTF
TRBV9	.	few	TRBJ1-1	TGTGCCAGCAGCGATCGAGGAACCACTGAAGCTTTCTTT	CASSDRGTTEAFF
TRBV11-2	.	.	TRBJ2-1	TGTGCCAGCAGCTTAGATCAGGGCAGGGCGTACAATGAGCAGTTCTTC	CASSLDQGRAYNEQFF
TRBV4-1	TRBD1	.	TRBJ1-1	TGCGCCAGCAGCCACGGACAGGGGGAAGAGACTGAAGCTTTCTTT	CASSHGQGEETEAFF